This T cell receptor (beta chain) originates from a study of cytomegalovirus exposure and HLA in healthy donors. Study in general: Earlier findings included approximately 120 million unique TCR beta sequences obtained from approximately 170 million T cells.

Trimming removed 6 bases from V and 9 bases from J; junction bases left unmatched: 10. Germline assignment: CDR1 MNHNY and CDR2 SVGAGI (reference sequence). This CDR3 region has 14 residues. Points from the study as a whole: Reportedly, TCR beta sequences accurately predicted HLA-A and HLA-B alleles in most subjects. A few CMV-associated chains were confirmed in vitro to be specific for CMV antigens.

PCR employed 60 Vbeta and 13 Jbeta primers. TCRdb's copy holds only in-frame clones and misses some; the assay was immunoSEQ multiplex PCR. The profile shows about 190,000 clones, 60% to 85% of them singletons. Comments on this clone: Its specificity is unknown.

Material for sequencing was PBMCs. The TCR comes from a woman in her 40s in good health and CMV-seronegative. V and J are TRBV6-6 and TRBJ2-3; 9 bases agree with TRBD2. The CDR3 loop is CASSRSGSRGTQYF. CDR3 DNA sequence: TGTGCCAGCAGCCGTAGCGGGAGTCGGGGCACGCAGTATTTT.